The sequence of this T cell receptor beta chain was determined in a study of cytomegalovirus exposure and HLA in healthy donors. The CDR3 length is 15 residues. CDR1 and CDR2 from the germline V gene are MGHRA and YSYEKL. The ends were cut back, 3 bases at V and 2 bases at J, with 11 bases in the middle. Amplification used 60 Vbeta primers and 13 Jbeta primers. Repertoires were generated with immunoSEQ multiplex PCR, while TCRdb's copy carries only in-frame clones and drops some. The sample has about 160,000 clones, 81% seen once. This sequence joins TRBV4-1 and TRBJ1-5, with D perhaps matching TRBD1 (6 bases). This TCR was sampled from a woman in her fifties or sixties in good health and CMV-seronegative. Sample: PBMCs. CDR3 loop: CASSHAPGGNQPQHF. The CDR3 nucleotides read TGCGCCAGCAGCCACGCCCCAGGGGGCAATCAGCCCCAGCATTTT.